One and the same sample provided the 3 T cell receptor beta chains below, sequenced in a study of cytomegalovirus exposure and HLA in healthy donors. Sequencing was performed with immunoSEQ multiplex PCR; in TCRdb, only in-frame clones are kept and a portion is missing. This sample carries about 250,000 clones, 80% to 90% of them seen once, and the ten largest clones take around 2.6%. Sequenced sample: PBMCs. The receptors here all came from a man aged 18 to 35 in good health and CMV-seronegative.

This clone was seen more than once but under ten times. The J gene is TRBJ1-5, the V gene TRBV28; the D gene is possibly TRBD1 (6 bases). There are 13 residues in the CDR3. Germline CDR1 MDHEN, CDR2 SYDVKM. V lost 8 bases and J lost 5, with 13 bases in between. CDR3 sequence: CASQDSHYQPQHF. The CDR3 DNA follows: TGTGCCAGCCAGGACAGTCACTATCAGCCCCAGCATTTT. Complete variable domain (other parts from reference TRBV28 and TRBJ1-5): DVKVTQSSRYLVKRTGEKVFLECVQDMDHENMFWYRQDPGLGLRLIYFSYDVKMKEKGDIPEGYSVSREKKERFSLILESASTNQTSMYLCASQDSHYQPQHFGDGTRLSIL.

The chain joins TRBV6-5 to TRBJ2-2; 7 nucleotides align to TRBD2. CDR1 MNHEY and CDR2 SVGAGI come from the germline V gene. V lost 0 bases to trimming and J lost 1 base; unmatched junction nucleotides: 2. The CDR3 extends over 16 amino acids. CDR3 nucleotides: TGTGCCAGCAGTTACTCGGCGGGGGAGAACACCGGGGAGCTGTTTTTT. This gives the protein CASSYSAGENTGELFF.

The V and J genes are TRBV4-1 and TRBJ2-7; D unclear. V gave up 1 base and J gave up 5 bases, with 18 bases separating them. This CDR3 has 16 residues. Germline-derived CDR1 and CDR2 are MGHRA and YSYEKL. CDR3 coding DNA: TGCGCCAGCAGCCAAGCGGTCCCCCCCTTTGCCCACGAGCAGTACTTC. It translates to CASSQAVPPFAHEQYF.